The subject of this entry is one T cell receptor beta chain. Its binding antigen is unknown. No base quality information exists; no much larger clone differs at one position. Using the deep immunoSEQ assay, TCR CDR3 regions were amplified from genomic DNA by multiplex PCR. Extracted genomic DNA from each cell subset was distributed evenly across all wells of several immunoSEQ 96-well plates, and each plate was treated as a replicate. Each replicate PCR for sorted subsets received around 0.2 ug genomic DNA, equal to about 29,000 T cell genomes. The purified libraries were quantified using a Qubit 3.0 fluorometer, sized with a Bioanalyzer 2100, and then quantified again using the KAPA Library Quantification kit. Every immunoSEQ 96-well plate was sequenced on a dedicated single-read 150-cycle Illumina NextSeq 550 flow cell. For the original study's pipeline: Because the immunoSEQ output held only junctional sequences and lacked quality scores, the filtering could not match the filtering applied to full-length reads. To assign V/J genes and CDR3, sequences were annotated against IMGT germline references using PyIR, a Python wrapper for IgBLAST v1.9. Reads were filtered out if the reads had weak V/J assignments (E-value above 1e-6), no CDR3, stop codons, out-of-frame junctions, or ambiguous translated residues. V3J clonotypes were defined as sequences sharing an identical inferred V gene, J gene, and CDR3 amino acid sequence. The percentage overlap between two repertoires was calculated by dividing the number of shared unique clonotypes by the size of the smaller repertoire. RTK rarefaction, the Chao1 estimator, and Recon v2.1 estimates of unobserved clonotypes were used to assess repertoire richness. For all TCRbeta clonotypes obtained by the gDNA method from several donors, generation probabilities were computed with OLGA. Not all clones reach the TCRdb copy of this immuneACCESS table, which keeps in-frame sequences only. Checked studies attribute under half of the gap to unresolved V genes and leave the rest unexplained. D and trimming come from the DNA, and the V and J calls and clone size come from that table. Counted in this sample were about 2 million clones; about 95% of them appeared once. The top ten hold approximately 1% of the sample.

For the CD8 naive samples, CD45RO-negative cells were positively selected for CCR7, yielding a CD45RA+CCR7+ population from which TemRA cells were excluded. Healthy HIV-negative adults with no recently reported acute infections or vaccinations were included as donors. Only Caucasian adults living in Nashville, Tennessee, USA were represented among the donors. After blood collection by leukapheresis, PBMCs were isolated using Ficoll-Histopaque density gradient centrifugation and then cryopreserved in the vapor phase of liquid nitrogen. Analytical flow cytometry was used to check the purity and quantity of each magnetically sorted T cell population. From each sorted fraction, genomic DNA was isolated and quantified by UV absorbance on a Nanodrop 2000c. Compared with germline, V lacks 0 bases and J lacks 1 base; bases without a gene match: 7. As encoded in the germline V gene, CDR1 is SGHRS while CDR2 is YFSETQ. CDR3 length: 17 amino acids, cysteine to phenylalanine. Only the CDR3 DNA is retained, 51 bases long and in frame from the first base.

This specimen belongs to a study of shared clonotypes between healthy human individuals (dated by TCRdb to the early 2020s). Regarding the complete study: The cohort included three men and a couple of women between 18 and 49 years of age. To increase sequencing depth and limit assay-specific biases, different laboratories used diverse techniques to prepare libraries and sequence TCR repertoires. For each donor, CD4 naive and CD4 memory were each given three plates, CD8 naive was given two plates, and CD8 memory was given one plate. Each donor's leukapheresis produced roughly between roughly 0.85 and 9.5 billion PBMCs. To estimate repertoire size and how much clonotype sharing occurs between individuals, the study deeply sequenced the blood TCR repertoires of a handful of healthy adults.

Paper-wide results and their limitations: Higher generation probabilities were observed for clonotypes shared by all four sorted-subset donors than for non-shared clonotypes. Because the study included only a small number of donors, the genetic and exposure-history diversity represented was limited. Larger estimated clonotype richness was generally found for naive subsets than for memory subsets. Pairwise subsampling indicated that sequencing depth was expected to affect the degree of clonotype sharing among donors. Rarefaction of sorted-subset datasets indicated incomplete sequencing despite the large sequencing depth. Sampling was restricted to blood, and TCR repertoires in tissue are likely to differ from TCR repertoires in blood. Sharing across several donors was observed for about 5% of naive CD4, over 3% of naive CD8, 2% to 2.5% of memory CD4, and around 0.4% of memory CD8 clonotypes.

Recombination joined TRBV5-1 with TRBJ2-5, and TRBD2 aligns with 9 junction nucleotides. Sample: naive CD8+ T cells sorted from blood. What the cell subset or site label conveys for this sample: CD45RA+CCR7+. This TCR was sampled from a man aged 18 to 30 in good health. The CDR3 protein is CASSLAELAGLQETQYF. The DNA is as follows: TGCGCCAGCAGCTTGGCCGAGCTAGCGGGGCTCCAAGAGACCCAGTACTTC.